The rows below give T cell receptor beta chains drawn from one sample of a study of blood T cell repertoires in COVID-19. Profiled with immunoSEQ multiplex PCR; TCRdb holds only in-frame clones, not every one. The repertoire holds roughly 320,000 clones, with 90% as singletons. Sequencing was done on a sample of PBMCs or T cells enriched from blood (not recorded which). The receptor set was obtained from a woman in her thirties who had been exposed to COVID-19. The CDR3 runs from the conserved cysteine through the conserved F or W. Each record gives: J gene, V gene, clone size, CDR3 protein. A row's size may be missing; if present it is once, few, many or a size class.

TRBJ1-2 | TRBV5-4 | NA | CASSPPTGDGYTF
TRBJ2-1 | TRBV30 | NA | CAWSKGQGELGDQFF
TRBJ2-3 | TRBV24-1 | NA | CATSERGGTDTQYF
TRBJ1-2 | TRBV24-1 | few | CATSDPDRNYGYTF
TRBJ2-7 | TRBV5-1 | NA | CASSLAFAQGREQYF
TRBJ2-1 | TRBV6-5 | NA | CASKLLAGGYNEQFF
TRBJ1-3 | TRBV18 | NA | CASSPPGSRRDSGNTIYF
TRBJ1-2 | TRBV5-1 | NA | CASSLVPSGENTF
TRBJ2-7 | TRBV5-1 | NA | CASRLAGTGTNEQYF
TRBJ1-2 | TRBV5-1 | NA | CASSPRDRGPPGYGYTF
TRBJ2-7 | TRBV2 | NA | CASTLAQGAQYEQYF
TRBJ2-5 | TRBV28 | NA | CASSGGAGEETQYF
TRBJ1-2 | TRBV5-1 | NA | CASSLQGDYGYTF
TRBJ1-1 | TRBV19 | NA | CASSIDRTGNTEAFF
TRBJ2-5 | TRBV18 | NA | CASSPTHRDQETQYF
TRBJ1-6 | TRBV5-1 | NA | CASSLDLGNSPLHF
TRBJ1-6 | TRBV27 | NA | CASRLDRVDNSPLHF
TRBJ1-2 | TRBV3-1/TRBV3-2 | NA | CASSQETGTGYTF
TRBJ1-3 | TRBV27 | NA | CASSPFGQAAGNTIYF
TRBJ2-5 | TRBV6-2/TRBV6-3 | NA | CASSYVSGGAQETQYF
TRBJ2-1 | TRBV25-1 | NA | CASSGTVYNEQFF
TRBJ2-5 | TRBV4-3 | NA | CASSHLPGAGAGETQYF
TRBJ1-2 | TRBV7-9 | NA | CASSSSTGGSGGYTF
TRBJ1-5 | TRBV6-1 | NA | CASSGSLYRANQPQHF
TRBJ2-2 | TRBV5-5 | NA | CASGTAFILNTGELFF
TRBJ1-2 | TRBV18 | NA | CASSPGRGIGYGYTF
TRBJ1-1 | TRBV6-5 | NA | CASSSKGQNAEAFF
TRBJ1-1 | TRBV13 | NA | CASSVRGPEAFF
TRBJ2-3 | TRBV2 | NA | CASGDGTSTDTQYF
TRBJ1-3 | TRBV19 | NA | CASSIRTGVSGNTIYF
TRBJ2-7 | TRBV7-9 | NA | CASSPSWLGRGDEQYF
TRBJ2-3 | TRBV18 | NA | CASSRDRVRTDTQYF
TRBJ1-2 | TRBV18 | NA | CASSGLVPPRAGSDGYTF
TRBJ1-2 | TRBV5-1 | NA | CASSLGRFENYGYTF
TRBJ2-1 | TRBV12-3/TRBV12-4 | once | CASSLIRGTGSIF
TRBJ2-5 | TRBV5-1 | NA | CASSTRADQETQYF
TRBJ2-2 | TRBV5-1 | NA | CASSLQGQALFF
TRBJ2-5 | TRBV12-5 | NA | CASGNEETQYF
TRBJ2-2 | TRBV5-1 | NA | CASSPLRRGAVTGELFF
TRBJ2-6 | TRBV4-1 | NA | CASGTDGGANVLTF
TRBJ2-7 | TRBV13 | few | CASSFRRGLAWEQYF
TRBJ2-1 | TRBV9 | NA | CASGGLPAGEQFF
TRBJ1-2 | TRBV2 | NA | CARSGGHGYTF
TRBJ2-5 | TRBV5-4 | NA | CASSLDSSGGPQTQYF
TRBJ2-7 | TRBV5-4 | NA | CASSLQRMNEQYF
TRBJ2-5 | TRBV15 | NA | CATSREGVTGGIQETQYF
TRBJ1-2 | TRBV19 | NA | CASSTHNPYGYTF
TRBJ2-3 | TRBV5-4 | NA | CASSLASGGLTDTQYF
TRBJ1-1 | TRBV7-9 | NA | CASSPRQGIDTEAFF
TRBJ2-2 | TRBV24-1 | NA | CATSETGVNTGELFF
TRBJ2-5 | TRBV5-4 | NA | CASSHQKTSSGETQYF
TRBJ2-2 | TRBV5-1 | NA | CASERDSWNTGELFF
TRBJ2-7 | TRBV19 | few | CASSRTGQSLYEQYF
TRBJ2-7 | TRBV28 | NA | CASSLLGGGRYEQYF
TRBJ2-6 | TRBV6-5 | NA | CASRPGSSGANVLTF
TRBJ2-7 | TRBV5-4 | NA | CASSRDRGYEQYF
TRBJ1-6 | TRBV27 | NA | CASRDRATPLHF
TRBJ2-5 | TRBV5-1 | NA | CASSPGTGVQETQYF
TRBJ2-7 | TRBV12-5 | NA | CASGLGSTRYEQYF